Each of the 10 T cell receptor beta chains below was sequenced from the same sample in a study of blood T cell repertoires in COVID-19. The repertoire was sequenced with immunoSEQ multiplex PCR; TCRdb's copy has only in-frame clones and lacks some. The data show a few hundred thousand clones, with 88% seen just once and 4% held by the top ten. The sample comprised peripheral blood. The receptors originated from a man in his sixties who had recovered from COVID-19.

CDR3 protein: CATSEGWDSRNEKLFF. The CDR3 DNA sequence: TGTGCCACCAGTGAGGGTTGGGACAGCCGAAATGAAAAACTGTTTTTT. The rearrangement joins TRBV24-1 to TRBJ1-4; 7 positions agree with TRBD1. Germline V gene sequence: CDR1 KGHDR, CDR2 SFDVKD. The junction had 9 bases not matched to a gene; V was cut back by 4 bases and J by 5 bases. The CDR3 runs 16 residues.

The CDR3 DNA follows: TGTGCCAGCAGTTACCTGCGGGGGGGCACAGATACGCAGTATTTT. Amino acids: CASSYLRGGTDTQYF. This rearrangement joins TRBV6-6 to TRBJ2-3; 8 bases fit TRBD2. The ends lost 2 bases at V and 1 base at J; junction bases unmatched: 2. Germline assignment: CDR1 MNHNY and CDR2 SVGAGI (reference sequence). The CDR3 runs 15 residues.

This clone was seen only once. The chain couples TRBV6-1 to TRBJ2-5; D possibly corresponds to TRBD1 (6 bases). Germline V gene data show CDR1 as MNHNS and CDR2 as SASEGT. The CDR3 covers 13 residues. The V end was cut by 2 bases, the J end by 4 bases, with 8 bases between. CDR3 residues: CASSEIRGETQYF. CDR3 in DNA: TGTGCCAGCAGTGAAATCAGGGGAGAGACCCAGTACTTC.

This clone was found a few times. The chain carries TRBV6-1 and TRBJ2-5, with D possibly matching TRBD1 (7 bases). The germline V gene encodes CDR1 MNHNS and CDR2 SASEGT. This CDR3 comprises 14 residues. V was cut by 2 bases and J by 7 bases, with 14 bases left in between. CDR3 sequence reads: CASSERGQGLTQYF. The DNA for the CDR3 is TGTGCCAGCAGTGAAAGGGGGCAGGGACTGACCCAGTACTTC.

The V gene is TRBV5-4, the J gene TRBJ2-3; 8 bases match TRBD2. Trimming removed 4 bases from V and 0 bases from J; junction bases left unmatched: 10. Germline V gene lookup returns CDR1 SGHNT and CDR2 YYREEE (reference sequence). This CDR3 has 17 residues. CDR3 coding DNA: TGTGCCAGCAGCCCCCCCCGGGGGGGCAGGAGCACAGATACGCAGTATTTT. This encodes CASSPPRGGRSTDTQYF.

The rearrangement links TRBV30 to TRBJ2-5; TRBD2 agrees at 13 bases. Germline V CDR1 and CDR2: GTSNPN, SVGIG (reference sequence). The CDR3 length is 17 residues. The trim removed 5 bases at V and 3 bases at J, leaving 12 bases unmatched. The CDR3 DNA sequence: TGTGCCTGGGACAGGGGGAAAGGACTAGCGGGGGAAGAGACCCAGTACTTC. Translating it yields CAWDRGKGLAGEETQYF.

The chain joins TRBV24-1 to TRBJ1-6; D might be TRBD1 (5 bases). Trimming cost V 3 bases and J 9 bases, with 14 bases left between them. CDR3 size: 15 residues. Germline V gene sequence: CDR1 KGHDR, CDR2 SFDVKD. CDR3 sequence: CATSDGTSSGSPLHF. CDR3 sequence (DNA): TGTGCCACCAGTGATGGGACTTCTAGCGGTTCACCCCTCCACTTT.

The rearrangement links TRBV2 to TRBJ1-1; maybe TRBD1 (5 bases). This CDR3 spans 13 amino acids. The V gene's germline CDR1 is SNHLY and CDR2 FYNNEI. Trimming removed 4 bases at V and 4 bases at J, with 10 bases between. CDR3 protein: CASSAAGPTEAFF. The CDR3 DNA sequence: TGTGCCAGCAGTGCGGCAGGGCCCACTGAAGCTTTCTTT.

This rearrangement joins TRBV3-1 (or the pseudogene TRBV3-2) to TRBJ2-7; possibly TRBD1 for D (5 bases). This CDR3 has 13 residues. Trimming removed 6 bases at V and 3 bases at J, with 12 bases between. CDR1 is LGHDT and CDR2 is YNNKEL in the germline V gene (reference sequence). CDR3 DNA: TGTGCCAGCAGTGCAGGGAAGCGCTACGAGCAGTACTTC. Translating it yields CASSAGKRYEQYF.

The V and J genes are TRBV12-5 and TRBJ1-2; D call uncertain. The CDR3 is made up of 12 amino acids. The germline CDR1 and CDR2 sequences are LGHNT and FRNRAP. V was cut by 1 base and J by 7 bases, with 7 bases left in between. CDR3 sequence: CASGLAPGGYTF. The CDR3 coding sequence is TGTGCTAGTGGTTTGGCCCCAGGTGGCTACACCTTC.